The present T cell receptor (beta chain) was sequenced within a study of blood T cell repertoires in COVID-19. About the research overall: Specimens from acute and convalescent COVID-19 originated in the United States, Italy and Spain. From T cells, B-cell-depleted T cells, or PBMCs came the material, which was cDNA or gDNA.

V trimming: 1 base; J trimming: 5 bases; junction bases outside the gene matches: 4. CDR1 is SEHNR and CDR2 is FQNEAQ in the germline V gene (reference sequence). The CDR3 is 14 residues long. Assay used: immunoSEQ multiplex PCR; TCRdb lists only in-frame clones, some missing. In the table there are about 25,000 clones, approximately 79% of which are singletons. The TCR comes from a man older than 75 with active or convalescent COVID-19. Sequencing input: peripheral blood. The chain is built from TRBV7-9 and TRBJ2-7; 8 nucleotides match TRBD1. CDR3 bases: TGTGCCAGCAGCTTAGGGGACAGGAACAACGAGCAGTACTTC. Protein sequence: CASSLGDRNNEQYF.